Listed here are 21 T cell receptor beta chains from one sample, sequenced in a study of T cells in Graves' hyperthyroidism and ophthalmopathy. RNA transcripts yielded amplified TCR beta CDR3 regions. In the first-round RT-PCR of the TCR CDR3, the HTBI primer set was used. TCRdb independently ran MiXCR on the multiplex PCR reads; one entry per CDR3 protein. The sample holds around 300,000 distinct CDR3 sequences, roughly 20% seen once. Input material: blood. Receptors originate from a man aged 50 or older with Graves' ophthalmopathy.

The chain couples TRBV7-2 to TRBJ1-2, with TRBD1 identical over 7 bases. Germline trimming cut 1 base from V and 6 bases from J; bases unmatched to any gene: 11. The CDR3 contains 16 residues. The germline gives CDR1 SGHTA, CDR2 FQGNSA. The CDR3: CASSLVEGAVRDGYTF. For the CDR3, the DNA is TGTGCCAGCAGCTTAGTTGAGGGGGCAGTCCGAGATGGCTACACCTTC.

This clonotype was counted only a few times. The chain is built from TRBV6-1 and TRBJ1-2; D remains unclear. The CDR3 runs to 15 residues. V was shortened by 1 base and J by 2 bases, with 11 bases between the two germline ends. The germline gives CDR1 MNHNS, CDR2 SASEGT. The CDR3 spells CASSEVGRANYGYTF. The CDR3 DNA reads as TGTGCCAGCAGTGAAGTCGGGCGGGCAAACTATGGCTACACCTTC.

This chain links TRBV2 with TRBJ2-4; no clear D gene. Trimming took off 2 bases at V and 3 bases at J, with 14 bases between the two ends. CDR1 is SNHLY, CDR2 FYNNEI, per germline. CDR3 length: 16 residues. Written as DNA, the CDR3 is TGTGCCAGCAGTGAAATCACGATCTCCTTCAAAAACATTCAGTACTTC. Translated: CASSEITISFKNIQYF.

This clonotype was seen more than once but under ten times. The J gene is TRBJ2-1, the V gene TRBV18, with D perhaps TRBD1 or TRBD2 (5 bases each). CDR3 length: 17 amino acids. In germline, CDR1 is KGHSH, CDR2 LQKENI. V dropped 0 bases and J dropped 3 bases, with 15 bases sitting between them. The CDR3 DNA reads TGTGCCAGCTCACCACCTTCATCCGGGGCCATCTACAATGAGCAGTTCTTC. Translation gives CASSPPSSGAIYNEQFF.

As concerns this clonotype: A much larger clone is a single base away; this may be a read error. This chain connects TRBV7-9 to TRBJ2-3, with 7 bases that match TRBD1. This CDR3 is 15 amino acids long. Germline values: CDR1 SEHNR, CDR2 FQNEAQ (reference sequence). V dropped 3 bases and J dropped 6; count of bases not matched to a gene: 9. The CDR3 DNA is TGTGCCAGCAGCTTGAGTGCAGGGGGAGTGGATACGCAGTATTTT. Amino acids: CASSLSAGGVDTQYF.

This clonotype was found many times. The chain is built from TRBV2 and TRBJ1-5; D not resolved. The germline V gene encodes CDR1 SNHLY and CDR2 FYNNEI. This CDR3 comprises 15 residues. Trimming removed 7 bases at V and 4 bases at J, with 17 bases between. The CDR3: CASTSRARANQPQHF. In DNA, the CDR3 is TGTGCCAGCACATCCCGCGCCCGGGCGAATCAGCCCCAGCATTTT.

This clonotype was counted at least ten times. The gene calls are TRBV28 and TRBJ2-5; D not certain. The CDR3 runs to 12 residues. The germline V gene encodes CDR1 MDHEN and CDR2 SYDVKM. V lost 5 bases, J lost 5 bases, and 9 bases lay in between. CDR3 loop: CASSPRVETQYF. For the CDR3, the DNA is TGTGCCAGCAGTCCCAGAGTGGAGACCCAGTACTTC.

Many counts were recorded for this clonotype. V gene TRBV3-1 combines with J gene TRBJ2-7, with 7 positions matching TRBD1. With 4 bases clipped from V and 1 base from J, the junction kept 1 base outside the gene matches. The CDR3 is 13 residues long. From germline, CDR1 is LGHDT and CDR2 YNNKEL (reference sequence). CDR3 protein: CASSLRGSYEQYF. In DNA, the CDR3 is TGTGCCAGCAGCCTCAGGGGGTCCTACGAGCAGTACTTC.

This clonotype was detected many times. The rearrangement uses TRBV30 and TRBJ2-7, with 8 bases aligning to TRBD1. CDR3 size: 14 residues. Germline V gene data show CDR1 as GTSNPN and CDR2 as SVGIG (reference sequence). V lost 3 bases, J lost 0 bases, and 4 bases stayed unmatched. Here the CDR3 reads CAWRRQGTSYEQYF. For the CDR3, the DNA is TGTGCCTGGAGACGACAGGGGACCTCCTACGAGCAGTACTTC.

The chain recombines TRBV9 with TRBJ2-7, with TRBD2 identical over 14 bases. CDR1 is SGDLS, CDR2 YYNGEE, per germline. The ends lost 4 bases at V and 0 bases at J; junction bases unmatched: 6. This CDR3 contains 17 residues. The CDR3 spells CASSPGTSGGSSYEQYF. The CDR3 nucleotides read TGTGCCAGCAGCCCGGGGACTAGCGGGGGTAGCTCCTACGAGCAGTACTTC.

To note about this clonotype: A much more abundant neighbour one base away suggests this may be a read error. The chain employs TRBV6-2 or TRBV6-3 and TRBJ2-3; 10 bases agree with TRBD2. The CDR3 consists of 15 residues. V lost 2 bases, J lost 1 base, and 0 bases stayed unmatched. The germline gives CDR1 MNHEY, CDR2 SVGEGT. The CDR3 DNA reads as TGTGCCAGCAGTTACGGGACTAGCGGCACAGATACGCAGTATTTT. Translating gives CASSYGTSGTDTQYF.

This clonotype was seen repeatedly, ten times or more. The chain couples TRBV12-3 or TRBV12-4 to TRBJ1-5; D gene uncertain. The CDR3 totals 17 residues. V was cut by 2 bases and J by 0 bases, with 14 bases left in between. Here the CDR3 DNA reads TGTGCCAGCAGTTTATCCCAGCCTCCTGGTAGCAATCAGCCCCAGCATTTT. It translates to CASSLSQPPGSNQPQHF.

This clonotype was seen more than once but under ten times. The chain joins TRBV11-2 to TRBJ2-7; 9 nucleotides line up with TRBD1. Losses at the gene ends were 5 bases for V and 5 bases for J; bases not matched to a gene: 13. The germline V gene has CDR1 SGHAT and CDR2 FQNNGV. The CDR3 spans 16 residues. CDR3 protein: CASSPLSGTGNHEQYF. The CDR3 DNA sequence: TGTGCCAGCAGCCCCCTCTCCGGGACAGGGAACCACGAGCAGTACTTC.

This clonotype has only a few counts. The gene calls are TRBV15 and TRBJ1-4; a possible D gene is TRBD1 (6 bases). The length of the CDR3 is 18 residues. Germline V CDR1 and CDR2: LNHNV, YYDKDF (reference sequence). Trimming took off 0 bases at V and 5 bases at J, with 19 bases between the two ends. The chain's CDR3 is CATSREKGPRTENEKLFF. The CDR3 DNA reads TGTGCCACCAGCAGAGAAAAGGGACCGCGGACAGAAAATGAAAAACTGTTTTTT.

The V call is TRBV9, the J call TRBJ2-5; D is perhaps TRBD2 (5 bases). The CDR3 contains 16 residues. Trimming took off 2 bases at V and 1 base at J, with 15 bases between the two ends. CDR1 SGDLS and CDR2 YYNGEE come from the germline V gene. The CDR3 reads CASSVGVFPSQETQYF. CDR3 coding DNA: TGTGCCAGCAGCGTCGGGGTCTTCCCCAGCCAAGAGACCCAGTACTTC.

Written as DNA, the CDR3 is TGCGCCAGCAGTCGAGACCGAACCACAGATACGCAGTATTTT. As protein: CASSRDRTTDTQYF. The chain joins TRBV5-1 to TRBJ2-3; D remains ambiguous. CDR3 size: 14 residues. Trimming took 5 bases from V and 2 from J, leaving 12 bases between them. Germline V CDR1 and CDR2: SGHRS, YFSETQ.

The gene calls are TRBV6-9 and TRBJ1-5, with 9 bases aligning to TRBD1. V lost 2 bases and J lost 4; bases outside the gene matches: 3. The CDR3 extends over 15 amino acids. The germline gives CDR1 MNHGY, CDR2 SVAAGI. The CDR3 nucleotides are TGTGCCAGCAGTTATACGGGACAGGGTAATCAGCCCCAGCATTTT. This translates into CASSYTGQGNQPQHF.

This clonotype was counted only a few times. The V gene is TRBV11-2, the J gene TRBJ2-7, with 9 nucleotides matching TRBD2. V lost 5 bases, J lost 4 bases, and 12 bases stayed unmatched. Germline V gene lookup returns CDR1 SGHAT and CDR2 FQNNGV. CDR3 size: 16 residues. The CDR3 sequence: CASSPHPSGMEYEQYF. The CDR3 nucleotides are TGTGCCAGCAGCCCCCACCCTAGCGGGATGGAGTACGAGCAGTACTTC.

This clonotype was observed at least ten times. The V and J genes are TRBV28 and TRBJ1-3; D not resolved. V lost 4 bases and J lost 0, with 10 bases in between. Per germline, CDR1 MDHEN and CDR2 SYDVKM. This CDR3 has 15 amino acids. CDR3 nucleotides: TGTGCCAGCAGTTCTGTGCTGAACTCTGGAAACACCATATATTTT. Protein product: CASSSVLNSGNTIYF. Combining the CDR3 with reference TRBV28 and TRBJ1-3 gives the whole variable domain DVKVTQSSRYLVKRTGEKVFLECVQDMDHENMFWYRQDPGLGLRLIYFSYDVKMKEKGDIPEGYSVSREKKERFSLILESASTNQTSMYLCASSSVLNSGNTIYFGEGSWLTVV.

This clonotype was counted only a few times. V is TRBV11-2 and J is TRBJ2-2, with TRBD2 as a possible D gene (6 bases). Trimming removed 3 bases from V and 0 bases from J, with 14 bases in between. Germline CDR1 SGHAT, CDR2 FQNNGV. The CDR3 runs 17 residues. Here the CDR3 reads CASSFRRASANTGELFF. In DNA, the CDR3 is TGTGCCAGCAGCTTTAGGAGGGCTAGCGCGAACACCGGGGAGCTGTTTTTT.

As regards this clonotype: This may arise from a read error, as a much more abundant clone is one base away. The chain combines TRBV6-1 with TRBJ1-5; TRBD1 matches at 7 bases. The CDR3 length is 15 residues. Germline V gene data show CDR1 as MNHNS and CDR2 as SASEGT. The CDR3 sequence: CASRHPQGRNQHQHF. CDR3 bases: TGTGCCAGCAGGCATCCACAGGGGAGGAATCAGCACCAGCATTTT.